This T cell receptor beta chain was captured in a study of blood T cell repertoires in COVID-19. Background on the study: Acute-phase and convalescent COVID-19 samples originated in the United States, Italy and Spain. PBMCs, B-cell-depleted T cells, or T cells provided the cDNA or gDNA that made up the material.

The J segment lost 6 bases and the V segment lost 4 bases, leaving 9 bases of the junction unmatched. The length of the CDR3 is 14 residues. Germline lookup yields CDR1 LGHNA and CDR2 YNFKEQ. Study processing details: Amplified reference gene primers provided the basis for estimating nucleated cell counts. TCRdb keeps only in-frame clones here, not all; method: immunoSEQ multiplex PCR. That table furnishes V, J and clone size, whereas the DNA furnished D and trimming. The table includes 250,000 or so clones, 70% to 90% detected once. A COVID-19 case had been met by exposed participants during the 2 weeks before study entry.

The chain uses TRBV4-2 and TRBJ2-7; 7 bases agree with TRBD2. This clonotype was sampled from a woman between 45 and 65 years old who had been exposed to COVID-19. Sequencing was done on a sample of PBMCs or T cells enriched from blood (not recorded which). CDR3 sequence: CASSPEVGGSEQYF. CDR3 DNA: TGTGCCAGCAGCCCGGAGGTGGGGGGGTCCGAGCAGTACTTC.